This T cell receptor beta chain was sequenced in a study of molecular identifiers for immune sequencing clone quantification. Study-wide findings and caveats: In a background of about 1 million naive cells, spiked Jurkat TCR RNA from one cell was reportedly detectable.

Based on a CD8+CD4-CCR7+CD45RA+ profile, naive CD8 T cells were sorted. MiXCR was run by TCRdb on the PCR reads, yielding one entry per CDR3 protein. This sample yields 60,000 to 80,000 distinct CDR3 sequences, of which around 20% are seen a single time; roughly 1.6% belongs to the top ten. Looked up from germline, CDR1 is LNHNV and CDR2 is YYDKDF (reference sequence). Trimming shortened V by 5 bases and J by 2 bases, and 14 bases separated the two germline ends. This CDR3 is built from 15 residues. This clonotype came up many times. Its specificity is unknown. This receptor was obtained from a human donor in good health. Some libraries in this study had Jurkat cell RNA spiked in. The chain couples TRBV15 to TRBJ2-3; D might be TRBD2 (5 bases). Sequencing was carried out using naive CD8+ T cells from blood, with Jurkat cell RNA spiked in. The subset was: FACS-sorted CD8+CD4-CCR7+CD45RA+ naive T cells. CDR3 amino acids: CATSQTGTYTDTQYF. DNA of the CDR3: TGTGCCACCAGCCAAACGGGAACATACACAGATACGCAGTATTTT.